The 20 T cell receptor beta chains reported below all come from one sample, sequenced in a study of vaccination effects on CD4 cells after COVID-19. ViraFEST used viral peptide pools to expand antigen-specific CD4+ T cells before sequencing. The culture ran for 10 days, and then CD4+ T cells were isolated. Participants got two doses of BNT162b2 or mRNA-1273 vaccine. These TCRs' antigens remain unknown. Profiling relied on immunoSEQ multiplex PCR, and the TCRdb table lists in-frame clones only, not all of them. This table has more than 40,000 clones, under 85% appearing once. The material sequenced was CD4+ T cells from PBMCs cultured with HCoV-OC43 spike peptides, taken after COVID-19 vaccination. Subset denoted: HCoV-OC43 spike overlapping peptide pool stimulation. These receptors were collected from a human donor who received a COVID-19 vaccine.

The chain joins TRBV5-1 to TRBJ2-5, with 8 bases that match TRBD1. Germline CDR1 is SGHRS and CDR2 is YFSETQ. This CDR3 region has 14 residues. The J segment lost 5 bases and the V segment lost 4 bases, leaving 7 bases of the junction unmatched. CDR3 sequence reads: CASSIGQGRETQYF. CDR3 in DNA: TGCGCCAGCAGCATCGGACAGGGCCGGGAGACCCAGTACTTC.

This clone occurred once. The V and J genes are TRBV29-1 and TRBJ2-7; D is unresolved. This CDR3 spans 10 amino acids. V was cut by 4 bases and J by 3 bases, with 4 bases left in between. The V gene's germline CDR1 is SQVTM and CDR2 ANQGSEA. This CDR3 is CSVGDYEQYF. For the CDR3, the DNA is TGCAGCGTTGGGGACTACGAGCAGTACTTC.

The chain recombines TRBV3-1 (or the pseudogene TRBV3-2) with TRBJ2-5; D is perhaps TRBD1 (6 bases). Trimming took off 1 base at V and 5 bases at J, with 17 bases between the two ends. CDR3 length: 16 amino acids. The germline V gene encodes CDR1 LGHDT and CDR2 YNNKEL (reference sequence). This CDR3 reads CASSQGSRGSWETQYF. The CDR3, as DNA: TGTGCCAGCAGCCAAGGCTCCAGGGGAAGTTGGGAGACCCAGTACTTC.

The gene calls are TRBV18 and TRBJ1-1; D is unresolved. There are 16 residues in the CDR3. Trimming removed 2 bases at V and 0 bases at J, with 13 bases between. Germline V gene lookup returns CDR1 KGHSH and CDR2 LQKENI. CDR3 in DNA: TGTGCCAGCTCACCAGGGGTGGCAGATTTGAACACTGAAGCTTTCTTT. Amino acids: CASSPGVADLNTEAFF.

The J gene is TRBJ1-4, the V gene TRBV5-1; D ambiguous. The germline V and J ends were trimmed by 0 bases and 3 bases, with 9 bases remaining between them. The germline CDR1 and CDR2 sequences are SGHRS and YFSETQ. The CDR3 runs to 15 residues. The CDR3 DNA is TGCGCCAGCAGCTTGGCTGAAGTCGCTAATGAAAAACTGTTTTTT. It translates to CASSLAEVANEKLFF. The full variable domain, with the rest looked up from reference TRBV5-1 and TRBJ1-4, is KAGVTQTPRYLIKTRGQQVTLSCSPISGHRSVSWYQQTPGQGLQFLFEYFSETQRNKGNFPGRFSGRQFSNSRSEMNVSTLELGDSALYLCASSLAEVANEKLFFGSGTQLSVL.

The V call is TRBV14, the J call TRBJ1-2; 9 bases align to TRBD1. The CDR3 runs to 17 residues. Germline V gene lookup returns CDR1 SGHDN and CDR2 FVKESK. With V trimmed by 0 bases and J by 4 bases, 9 bases remained unmatched. CDR3 in amino acids: CASSQDSWYRGPYGYTF. The CDR3 DNA reads as TGTGCCAGCAGCCAAGATAGTTGGTACAGGGGGCCCTATGGCTACACCTTC.

The J gene is TRBJ1-4, the V gene TRBV5-4; 9 bases are shared with TRBD1. The germline gives CDR1 SGHNT, CDR2 YYREEE (reference sequence). Germline trimming cut 5 bases from V and 8 bases from J; bases unmatched to any gene: 4. This CDR3 has 13 amino acids. For the CDR3, the DNA is TGTGCCAGCAGACCGGGGACAGGGGAAAAACTGTTTTTT. Protein: CASRPGTGEKLFF.

The chain carries TRBV27 and TRBJ1-1, with a tentative D call TRBD1 (5 bases). The ends were cut back, 4 bases at V and 0 bases at J, with 21 bases in the middle. The CDR3 has 18 amino acids. Germline V gives CDR1 MNHEY, CDR2 SMNVEV (reference sequence). The CDR3: CASSSRILNRQMNTEAFF. The CDR3 coding sequence is TGTGCCAGCAGTTCCCGAATCCTGAACCGACAGATGAACACTGAAGCTTTCTTT.

V usage is TRBV7-2 and J usage is TRBJ1-4, with D hard to call. Trimming shortened V by 5 bases and J by 8 bases, and 15 bases separated the two germline ends. The CDR3 is 14 amino acids. Germline CDR1 is SGHTA and CDR2 is FQGNSA. The CDR3 bases are TGTGCCAGCAGCCTCTCGCCGATAGGGGAAAAACTGTTTTTT. Its translation is CASSLSPIGEKLFF.

The chain couples TRBV24-1 to TRBJ2-1; D might be TRBD1 or TRBD2, each matching 5 bases. There are 15 residues in the CDR3. Per the germline V gene, CDR1 is KGHDR and CDR2 is SFDVKD. V dropped 3 bases and J dropped 7 bases, with 15 bases sitting between them. The CDR3 DNA reads as TGTGCCACCAGTGATATCCGGGACCAACTTAATGAGCAGTTCTTC. Its translation: CATSDIRDQLNEQFF.

The rearrangement uses TRBV2 and TRBJ2-2; 7 nucleotides line up with TRBD2. The CDR3 length is 15 residues. The V and J ends lost 11 bases and 4 bases, in that order; junction bases with no gene match: 13. CDR1 is SNHLY and CDR2 is FYNNEI in the germline V gene. Written as DNA, the CDR3 is TGTGCCTGCACCCCGGCGGGAGTGCCCACCGGGGAGCTGTTTTTT. Translating gives CACTPAGVPTGELFF.

This chain links TRBV2 with TRBJ2-7; D uncertain. The V and J ends lost 10 bases and 6 bases respectively, with 19 bases between them. The CDR3 spans 13 residues. Per the germline V gene, CDR1 is SNHLY and CDR2 is FYNNEI. For the CDR3, the DNA is TGTGCCACCAGAAATCGAAGGTCTGGCGAGCAGTACTTC. Encoded protein: CATRNRRSGEQYF. The variable domain in full, with the rest retrieved from reference TRBV2 and TRBJ2-7, is EPEVTQTPSHQVTQMGQEVILRCVPISNHLYFYWYRQILGQKVEFLVSFYNNEISEKSEIFDDQFSVERPDGSNFTLKIRSTKLEDSAMYFCATRNRRSGEQYFGPGTRLTVT.

In this sample, this clone turned up a few times. J is TRBJ2-2 and V is TRBV27, with 8 bases that match TRBD2. The CDR3 sequence is 14 residues long. J lost 5 bases, V lost 5 bases, and 4 bases had no gene match. Germline CDR1 MNHEY, CDR2 SMNVEV (reference sequence). In DNA form, the CDR3 reads TGTGCCAGCAGTCCGACTAGCGTAACCGGGGAGCTGTTTTTT. Protein sequence: CASSPTSVTGELFF.

The CDR3 loop is CASRSNRGGSNQPQHF. The CDR3 nucleotides are TGTGCCAGCAGGTCAAATCGGGGCGGAAGCAATCAGCCCCAGCATTTT. The chain links TRBV11-2 to TRBJ1-5; D might be TRBD1 (5 bases). V shed 6 bases and J shed 1 base, with 16 bases lying between them. There are 16 residues in the CDR3. From germline, CDR1 is SGHAT and CDR2 FQNNGV.

V and J are TRBV20-1 and TRBJ1-2; TRBD1 agrees at 7 bases. There are 11 residues in the CDR3. The germline gives CDR1 DFQATT, CDR2 SNEGSKA (reference sequence). Trimming took 4 bases from V and 8 from J; bases not matched to a gene: 4. Here the CDR3 reads CSAMVGGGYTF. In DNA, the CDR3 is TGCAGTGCTATGGTAGGGGGCGGCTACACCTTC.

The sample holds one count of this clone. The V and J genes are TRBV19 and TRBJ2-1, with TRBD1 matching 11 bases. CDR3 length equals 17 residues. The V segment lost 2 bases and the J segment 2 bases; nucleotides outside the gene matches: 5. Germline V lookup: CDR1 LNHDA, CDR2 SQIVND (reference sequence). The CDR3 bases are TGTGCCAGTAGTATACGGGGACAGGGGGGGGCCTACAATGAGCAGTTCTTC. It yields the protein CASSIRGQGGAYNEQFF.

The chain combines TRBV5-1 with TRBJ2-2, with D maybe TRBD2 (6 bases). Germline V gives CDR1 SGHRS, CDR2 YFSETQ. The CDR3 length is 14 residues. The ends were cut back, 7 bases at V and 1 base at J, with 11 bases in the middle. The CDR3: CASFGTRNTGELFF. CDR3 DNA sequence: TGCGCCAGCTTCGGGACTCGGAACACCGGGGAGCTGTTTTTT.

The gene calls are TRBV7-9 and TRBJ2-5, with 9 bases identical to TRBD1. V lost 5 bases, J lost 4 bases, and 5 bases stayed unmatched. The CDR3 runs 14 residues. Germline V CDR1 and CDR2: SEHNR, FQNEAQ (reference sequence). The CDR3 region is CASSNTGGRETQYF. CDR3 DNA sequence: TGTGCCAGCAGCAATACAGGGGGCAGAGAGACCCAGTACTTC.

The chain uses TRBV6-5 and TRBJ2-1; 7 bases are shared with TRBD2. CDR1 MNHEY and CDR2 SVGAGI come from the germline V gene. This CDR3 is 16 amino acids long. The V segment lost 2 bases and the J segment 2 bases; nucleotides outside the gene matches: 6. CDR3 residues: CASSYEASGTYNEQFF. The CDR3 region has the DNA TGTGCCAGCAGTTACGAGGCCAGCGGGACCTACAATGAGCAGTTCTTC.

There are a few counts of this clone. The rearrangement joins TRBV15 to TRBJ2-3; TRBD2 matches at 10 bases. Per germline, CDR1 LNHNV and CDR2 YYDKDF (reference sequence). J lost 2 bases, V lost 3 bases, and 11 bases had no gene match. This CDR3 comprises 18 residues. This CDR3 is CATSSSIAGGRFTDTQYF. CDR3 DNA sequence: TGTGCCACCAGCAGCTCAATAGCGGGGGGCCGGTTCACAGATACGCAGTATTTT. Complete variable domain (other parts from reference TRBV15 and TRBJ2-3): DAMVIQNPRYQVTQFGKPVTLSCSQTLNHNVMYWYQQKSSQAPKLLFHYYDKDFNNEADTPDNFQSRRPNTSFCFLDIRSPGLGDTAMYLCATSSSIAGGRFTDTQYFGPGTRLTVL.